This T cell receptor beta chain was identified during a study of control samples from healthy donors and cancer patients. CDR1 MRHNA and CDR2 SNTAGT come from the germline V gene. V lost 5 bases and J lost 6, with 9 bases in between. The CDR3 is 12 residues long. Generated by immunoSEQ multiplex PCR, the TCRdb table keeps only in-frame clones and is missing some. The table includes about 170,000 clones, 80% to 90% detected once. J is TRBJ2-3 and V is TRBV6-4; D is possibly TRBD2 (5 bases). The origin of this receptor is a young man in good health. The sequenced sample consisted of blood. The CDR3, as DNA: TGTGCCAGCAGTCAAAGCGGTGATACGCAGTATTTT. It yields the protein CASSQSGDTQYF.